The entry that follows covers one T cell receptor beta chain sequence. Its target is not known. Germline CDR1 is MDHEN and CDR2 is SYDVKM. CDR3 length equals 13 residues. The sample belongs to a study of CXCR3-negative and CXCR3-positive naive CD8 T cells. About the research overall: The libraries yielded 130 million to 150 million TRB reads, about 1.5 +/- 0.3 million each. The study, taken as a whole, reports: Greater hydrophobicity was found in TRB CDR3s of CXCR3-positive naive cells than of CXCR3-negative naive cells.

The libraries of TRB cDNA were constructed through 5' RACE using UMI labels. TCRdb derives one entry per CDR3 protein from the 5' RACE reads, leaving out DNA. The sample holds around 130,000 distinct CDR3 sequences. What was sequenced was naive CXCR3+ CD8+ T cells from blood. Indicated subset: CD45RO-CCR7+CD27+CD95- naive CD8+ T cells expressing CXCR3 (TNR3+). This clonotype originated in a human donor in good health. Some clones in this sample may be carry-over from other donors' samples. This sequence joins TRBV28 and TRBJ2-1. CDR3 region: CASSFLGPNEQFF.